This passage covers 25 T cell receptor beta chains from one sample sequenced in a study of cytomegalovirus exposure and HLA in healthy donors. With 60 Vbeta and 13 Jbeta primers, the PCR was carried out. TCRdb keeps only in-frame clones here, not all; method: immunoSEQ multiplex PCR. The sample shows about 210,000 clones, about four fifths of them seen only once. Material: PBMCs. These receptors all come from a woman aged 45-65 years in good health and CMV-seropositive.

The V gene is TRBV6-5, the J gene TRBJ2-7, with 11 bases matching TRBD1. The germline V gene encodes CDR1 MNHEY and CDR2 SVGAGI. This CDR3 spans 14 amino acids. The trim removed 6 bases at V and 6 bases at J, leaving 7 bases unmatched. Here the CDR3 DNA reads TGTGCCAGCAGGGACAGGGGGCGCCCAGCCGAGCAGTACTTC. It translates to CASRDRGRPAEQYF.

The rearrangement links TRBV5-8 to TRBJ1-1; TRBD1 is a possible D gene (6 bases). Germline CDR1 and CDR2: SGHTS and YDEGEE. There are 14 residues in the CDR3. V was clipped by 1 base and J by 1 base, with 8 bases between them. The CDR3 loop reads CASSLQGQNTEAFF. The CDR3, as DNA: TGTGCCAGCAGCTTGCAGGGACAGAACACTGAAGCTTTCTTT.

The chain has TRBV18 and TRBJ1-1; 7 nucleotides agree with TRBD1. V was pared by 5 bases and J by 11 bases, with 14 bases of the junction left unmatched. CDR1 and CDR2 (germline): KGHSH, LQKENI. There are 14 residues in the CDR3. As DNA, the CDR3 is TGTGCCAGCTCATCTGACAGGGTTGGGAGCCGGGCTTTCTTT. It yields the protein CASSSDRVGSRAFF.

The CDR3, as DNA: TGCGCCAGCAGCTTGGAAGCCCAGGGCTACACTGAAGCTTTCTTT. This codes for CASSLEAQGYTEAFF. V gene TRBV5-1 combines with J gene TRBJ1-1; tentative D call: TRBD1 (5 bases). V was pared by 0 bases and J by 3 bases, with 12 bases between. Germline lookup yields CDR1 SGHRS and CDR2 YFSETQ. CDR3 length equals 15 residues. Full variable domain (rest looked up from reference TRBV5-1 and TRBJ1-1): KAGVTQTPRYLIKTRGQQVTLSCSPISGHRSVSWYQQTPGQGLQFLFEYFSETQRNKGNFPGRFSGRQFSNSRSEMNVSTLELGDSALYLCASSLEAQGYTEAFFGQGTRLTVV.

The CDR3 protein is CAISPMQGTQYF. The CDR3 DNA reads as TGTGCCATCAGTCCAATGCAGGGTACGCAGTATTTT. This chain uses TRBV10-3 with TRBJ2-3; D possibly corresponds to TRBD1 (5 bases). Germline V CDR1 and CDR2: ENHRY, SYGVKD. This CDR3 contains 12 residues. Trimming shortened V by 5 bases and J by 8 bases, and 11 bases separated the two germline ends.

The rearrangement joins TRBV10-3 to TRBJ2-1; D is perhaps TRBD1 (6 bases). The CDR3 spans 15 residues. CDR1 is ENHRY, CDR2 SYGVKD, per germline. Trimming shortened V by 3 bases and J by 3 bases, and 12 bases separated the two germline ends. Written as DNA, the CDR3 is TGTGCCATCAGTGATGGGCAGGGGTACTACAATGAGCAGTTCTTC. Its protein is CAISDGQGYYNEQFF.

The genes are TRBV12-2 and TRBJ2-2; TRBD2, the table's D call, lacks a check against the DNA. TRBV12-2 is designated a pseudogene. This CDR3 has 12 amino acids. The CDR3 DNA follows: TGTCGCGGGCGAGCGAACGCCGGGGAGCTGTTTTTT. This encodes CRGRANAGELFF.

The J gene is TRBJ2-2, the V gene TRBV14; D unclear. Trimming pared 4 bases from V and 7 bases from J, leaving 10 bases between. The CDR3 extends over 13 amino acids. Germline V lookup: CDR1 SGHDN, CDR2 FVKESK. The chain's CDR3 is CASSPSGGGELFF. CDR3 nucleotide sequence: TGTGCCAGCAGCCCTTCCGGTGGCGGGGAGCTGTTTTTT.

The rearrangement joins TRBV5-1 to TRBJ2-3, with 12 bases aligning to TRBD2. The CDR3 contains 19 residues. V shed 4 bases and J 4 bases; nucleotides not matched to a gene: 16. Germline lookup yields CDR1 SGHRS and CDR2 YFSETQ. The CDR3 sequence: CASSREVASGGGEADTQYF. The CDR3 region has the DNA TGCGCCAGCAGCCGGGAGGTGGCTAGCGGGGGGGGAGAGGCAGATACGCAGTATTTT. Filled out from reference TRBV5-1 and TRBJ2-3, the complete variable domain reads KAGVTQTPRYLIKTRGQQVTLSCSPISGHRSVSWYQQTPGQGLQFLFEYFSETQRNKGNFPGRFSGRQFSNSRSEMNVSTLELGDSALYLCASSREVASGGGEADTQYFGPGTRLTVL.

The chain has TRBV7-9 and TRBJ2-2, with D unresolved. The germline V and J ends were trimmed by 1 base and 6 bases, with 12 bases remaining between them. Germline V gene sequence: CDR1 SEHNR, CDR2 FQNEAQ (reference sequence). CDR3 length equals 15 residues. The CDR3 loop reads CASSLVSPGAGELFF. The DNA for the CDR3 is TGTGCCAGCAGCTTAGTTTCTCCAGGTGCCGGGGAGCTGTTTTTT.

V is TRBV5-1 and J is TRBJ1-3, with D hard to call. The V end lost 0 bases, the J end lost 1 base, and 11 bases lay between the germline ends. This CDR3 has 16 amino acids. Germline CDR1 SGHRS, CDR2 YFSETQ. The CDR3 nucleotides are TGCGCCAGCAGCTTGGCCCCAGGTTGGTCTGGAAACACCATATATTTT. It encodes CASSLAPGWSGNTIYF.

This clone appeared once. This chain joins TRBV11-2 and TRBJ1-2; a weak D match, TRBD1 (6 bases). V was pared by 0 bases and J by 8 bases, with 13 bases between. Germline V gene data show CDR1 as SGHAT and CDR2 as FQNNGV. The CDR3 is 14 residues long. The CDR3 reads CASSLDRTVSGYTF. In nucleotides, the CDR3 is TGTGCCAGCAGCTTAGACCGGACAGTCAGCGGCTACACCTTC.

The gene calls are TRBV19 and TRBJ1-4; possibly TRBD1 for D (5 bases). This CDR3 spans 13 amino acids. The germline V gene encodes CDR1 LNHDA and CDR2 SQIVND (reference sequence). V was cut by 4 bases and J by 7 bases, with 10 bases left in between. CDR3 amino acids: CASSTGPFEKLFF. The CDR3 nucleotides read TGTGCCAGTAGTACAGGGCCTTTTGAAAAACTGTTTTTT.

This clone was found once. This chain links TRBV5-1 with TRBJ2-5; no firm D call. Trimming left V 2 bases short and J 2 bases short, with 7 bases between. CDR1 and CDR2 (germline): SGHRS, YFSETQ. The CDR3 is 13 residues long. The CDR3 sequence is CASSFSLQETQYF. The DNA for the CDR3 is TGCGCCAGCAGCTTCTCCCTGCAAGAGACCCAGTACTTC.

The genes are TRBV6-5 and TRBJ1-5; the match to TRBD1 covers 9 bases. The trim removed 5 bases at V and 7 bases at J, leaving 3 bases unmatched. The V gene's germline CDR1 is MNHEY and CDR2 SVGAGI. CDR3 size: 13 residues. CDR3 coding DNA: TGTGCCAGCAGTCGACAGGGGGACCAGCCCCAGCATTTT. It translates to CASSRQGDQPQHF.

This sequence joins TRBV6-1 and TRBJ1-5, with D possibly being TRBD1 (5 bases). The CDR3 has 15 amino acids. Trimming removed 4 bases at V and 5 bases at J, with 15 bases between. Germline V gene sequence: CDR1 MNHNS, CDR2 SASEGT. The CDR3 sequence: CASSGGLAYDQPQHF. In DNA form, the CDR3 reads TGTGCCAGCAGTGGGGGACTGGCTTACGATCAGCCCCAGCATTTT.

This clone came up once. The chain combines TRBV9 with TRBJ2-7; D is ambiguous. The V gene lost 4 bases and the J gene lost 0 bases, with 11 bases spanning the gap. The CDR3 is 14 amino acids. Germline V lookup: CDR1 SGDLS, CDR2 YYNGEE. Written as DNA, the CDR3 is TGTGCCAGCAGCACGAGTTTTGGCTCCTACGAGCAGTACTTC. Amino acid sequence: CASSTSFGSYEQYF.

The chain joins TRBV6-5 to TRBJ2-3; 13 positions agree with TRBD2. The junction had 3 bases not matched to a gene; V was cut back by 8 bases and J by 4 bases. Germline V gives CDR1 MNHEY, CDR2 SVGAGI. CDR3 length: 14 amino acids. Here the CDR3 DNA reads TGTGCCAGCCGGACTAGCGGGGGAGCAGATACGCAGTATTTT. Protein sequence: CASRTSGGADTQYF.

The genes are TRBV27 and TRBJ1-5, with D perhaps matching TRBD1 (6 bases). V gave up 2 bases and J gave up 7 bases, with 12 bases separating them. Germline assignment: CDR1 MNHEY and CDR2 SMNVEV (reference sequence). This CDR3 has 14 residues. CDR3 protein: CASSLGGSRQPQHF. The CDR3 bases are TGTGCCAGCAGTTTAGGGGGCAGTCGACAGCCCCAGCATTTT.

A single count supports this clone. The J gene is TRBJ1-1, the V gene TRBV7-9; TRBD1 agrees at 8 bases. Germline lookup yields CDR1 SEHNR and CDR2 FQNEAQ (reference sequence). CDR3 size: 14 residues. Losses at the gene ends were 5 bases for V and 4 bases for J; bases not matched to a gene: 6. The CDR3 loop reads CASSQTTGGTEAFF. The CDR3 DNA follows: TGTGCCAGCAGCCAAACCACAGGGGGCACTGAAGCTTTCTTT.

The chain employs TRBV28 and TRBJ1-2; D remains ambiguous. CDR1 and CDR2 (germline): MDHEN, SYDVKM. V was trimmed by 8 bases and J by 2 bases, leaving 6 bases between them. The CDR3 has 11 residues. CDR3 sequence reads: CASGINYGYTF. The CDR3 DNA reads TGTGCCAGCGGCATCAACTATGGCTACACCTTC.

Here the CDR3 reads CASGQWGGSTDTQYF. CDR3 coding DNA: TGTGCTAGTGGCCAATGGGGGGGGAGCACAGATACGCAGTATTTT. The rearrangement uses TRBV12-5 and TRBJ2-3; 7 nucleotides match TRBD2. The CDR3 is 15 amino acids. The V and J ends lost 6 bases and 0 bases, in that order; junction bases with no gene match: 6. Germline CDR1 LGHNT, CDR2 FRNRAP.

This clone has just a few counts. One end of the junction is discordant with germline, which a read error may explain. The J gene is TRBJ1-1, the V gene TRBV6-5; D gene uncertain. The CDR3 extends over 13 amino acids. Germline lookup yields CDR1 MNHEY and CDR2 SVGAGI. The CDR3 loop reads CASNLHGSPESFF. In DNA, the CDR3 is TGTGCCAGCAATCTACACGGGAGTCCTGAATCTTTCTTT.

V usage is TRBV11-2 and J usage is TRBJ2-3; D is perhaps TRBD1 (6 bases). The CDR3 consists of 14 residues. V lost 4 bases, J lost 6 bases, and 14 bases lay in between. Germline CDR1 and CDR2: SGHAT and FQNNGV. The CDR3: CASSYGSGEDTQYF. The CDR3 DNA follows: TGTGCCAGCAGCTATGGCTCAGGGGAGGATACGCAGTATTTT.

The V gene is TRBV9, the J gene TRBJ2-3; tentative D call: TRBD2 (6 bases). V was trimmed by 2 bases and J by 0 bases, leaving 16 bases between them. Germline V gene lookup returns CDR1 SGDLS and CDR2 YYNGEE. The CDR3 is made up of 17 amino acids. For the CDR3, the DNA is TGTGCCAGCAGCGTCGGATGGGGGGTTTCTAGCACAGATACGCAGTATTTT. Its translation is CASSVGWGVSSTDTQYF. Full variable domain (outside the CDR3, taken from reference TRBV9 and TRBJ2-3): DSGVTQTPKHLITATGQRVTLRCSPRSGDLSVYWYQQSLDQGLQFLIQYYNGEERAKGNILERFSAQQFPDLHSELNLSSLELGDSALYFCASSVGWGVSSTDTQYFGPGTRLTVL.